This entry lists 31 T cell receptor beta chains sequenced from one sample in a study of early T cells in non-severe SARS-CoV-2 infection. TCRdb reprocessed the 5' RACE reads via MiXCR and lists one record per CDR3 protein. The repertoire includes some 25,000 distinct CDR3 sequences, about 4.5% of them detected once, and 15% to 19% sits in the top ten. The specimen sequenced was whole blood. The receptors stem from an adult who was a healthcare worker with PCR-confirmed SARS-CoV-2 infection or an uninfected control (not recorded which).

The chain couples TRBV20-1 to TRBJ2-3, with 7 bases lining up with TRBD1. V dropped 4 bases and J dropped 5; count of bases not matched to a gene: 6. Germline CDR1 and CDR2: DFQATT and SNEGSKA (reference sequence). The CDR3 contains 13 residues. Written as DNA, the CDR3 is TGCAGTGCTACGCAGGGGGTTGGAGATACGCAGTATTTT. This gives the protein CSATQGVGDTQYF.

Ten or more counts support this clonotype. This sequence joins TRBV10-2 and TRBJ1-1; D gene ambiguous. V lost 0 bases, J lost 1 base, and 6 bases lay in between. The V gene's germline CDR1 is WSHSY and CDR2 SAAADI. The CDR3 is made up of 14 amino acids. CDR3 bases: TGCGCCAGCAGTGAGTCGACACAGAACACTGAAGCTTTCTTT. As protein: CASSESTQNTEAFF.

The table lists this clonotype with a few counts. This chain links TRBV7-3 with TRBJ2-5, with D possibly TRBD2 on 5 matching bases. Germline V gene data show CDR1 as SGHTA and CDR2 as FQGTGA. V gave up 5 bases and J gave up 2 bases, with 15 bases separating them. CDR3 length: 15 residues. The CDR3 sequence is CASSLSGWQQETQYF. CDR3 DNA: TGTGCCAGCAGCCTCTCGGGATGGCAGCAAGAGACCCAGTACTTC.

The chain employs TRBV7-2 and TRBJ1-1; TRBD1 matches at 8 bases. Looked up from germline, CDR1 is SGHTA and CDR2 is FQGNSA. Trimming took 3 bases from V and 6 from J; bases not matched to a gene: 3. The CDR3 covers 13 residues. The CDR3 sequence: CASSFPQGAEAFF. CDR3 bases: TGTGCCAGCAGCTTTCCACAGGGGGCTGAAGCTTTCTTT.

This clonotype was seen ten or more times. The chain carries TRBV4-2 and TRBJ2-2; 7 nucleotides align to TRBD1. V shed 3 bases and J 1 base; nucleotides not matched to a gene: 11. The CDR3 contains 18 residues. Germline lookup yields CDR1 LGHNA and CDR2 YNFKEQ. The CDR3 reads CASSHQAWTGENTGELFF. As DNA, the CDR3 is TGTGCCAGCAGCCACCAGGCGTGGACAGGAGAGAACACCGGGGAGCTGTTTTTT.

At least ten counts were recorded for this clonotype. The genes are TRBV7-2 and TRBJ2-7; possibly TRBD1 for D (5 bases). Germline CDR1 reads SGHTA; CDR2 reads FQGNSA. V was trimmed by 5 bases and J by 7 bases, leaving 15 bases between them. This CDR3 comprises 13 residues. The CDR3 protein is CASSGQGFGEQYF. As DNA, the CDR3 is TGTGCCAGCAGCGGGCAGGGTTTCGGAGAGCAGTACTTC.

Ten or more counts support this clonotype. This chain links TRBV29-1 with TRBJ1-2; the D is unclear. CDR1 and CDR2 from the germline V gene are SQVTM and ANQGSEA. V shed 0 bases and J shed 0 bases, with 17 bases lying between them. The CDR3 length is 17 residues. This CDR3 is CSVEDNRKAGANYGYTF. DNA of the CDR3: TGCAGCGTTGAAGATAATCGGAAGGCGGGTGCTAACTATGGCTACACCTTC.

There are many counts of this clonotype. The V gene is TRBV6-2 or TRBV6-3, the J gene TRBJ2-1, with D tentatively TRBD1 (6 bases). Germline loops: CDR1 MNHEY, CDR2 SVGEGT. Trimming cost V 7 bases and J 13 bases, with 14 bases left between them. The CDR3 is 11 amino acids. CDR3 bases: TGTGCCAGCACCGACCGGGGACAACAGTTCTTC. This codes for CASTDRGQQFF.

This clonotype occurred a few times. The genes are TRBV11-1 and TRBJ2-3; D not certain. This CDR3 has 15 residues. Trimming removed 2 bases at V and 0 bases at J, with 9 bases between. The germline V gene encodes CDR1 SGHAT and CDR2 FQDESV (reference sequence). The DNA for the CDR3 is TGTGCCAGCAGCTTATTTGAGAGAAGCACAGATACGCAGTATTTT. Translated: CASSLFERSTDTQYF.

Written as DNA, the CDR3 is TGTGCCAGCAGCTTACTTCCGGCACAAGAGACCCAGTACTTC. Translated, it gives CASSLLPAQETQYF. V usage is TRBV7-9 and J usage is TRBJ2-5; D is uncertain. Looked up from germline, CDR1 is SEHNR and CDR2 is FQNEAQ (reference sequence). The CDR3 loop spans 14 amino acids. Trimming took off 2 bases at V and 2 bases at J, with 9 bases between the two ends. Full variable domain (missing parts from reference TRBV7-9 and TRBJ2-5): DTGVSQNPRHKITKRGQNVTFRCDPISEHNRLYWYRQTLGQGPEFLTYFQNEAQLEKSRLLSDRFSAERPKGSFSTLEIQRTEQGDSAMYLCASSLLPAQETQYFGPGTRLLVL.

This clonotype has at least ten counts. The chain recombines TRBV20-1 with TRBJ1-2; no clear D. This CDR3 region has 15 residues. V was pared by 3 bases and J by 3 bases, with 17 bases between. CDR1 is DFQATT and CDR2 is SNEGSKA in the germline V gene (reference sequence). The DNA for the CDR3 is TGCAGTGCTAGGTTCGCAACCCCAGGAGACTATGGCTACACCTTC. Translating it yields CSARFATPGDYGYTF.

This clonotype appeared many times. The rearrangement uses TRBV2 and TRBJ2-2, with 10 nucleotides matching TRBD1. Trimming cost V 8 bases and J 7 bases; bases outside gene matches: 10. The germline gives CDR1 SNHLY, CDR2 FYNNEI. CDR3 length equals 15 residues. For the CDR3, the DNA is TGTGCCAGCTTGGGACAGGGGAATTTCGGCGGGGAGCTGTTTTTT. Translated, it gives CASLGQGNFGGELFF.

This clonotype was found many times. The chain is built from TRBV2 and TRBJ2-4; 7 bases map to TRBD2. Per the germline V gene, CDR1 is SNHLY and CDR2 is FYNNEI. Germline trimming cut 7 bases from V and 1 base from J; bases unmatched to any gene: 7. This CDR3 contains 15 residues. This CDR3 is CASNRGEGAKNIQYF. CDR3 DNA: TGTGCCAGCAACCGCGGGGAGGGGGCCAAAAACATTCAGTACTTC.

This clonotype was counted ten times or more. V gene TRBV6-4 combines with J gene TRBJ2-1; 8 bases are a match to TRBD1. Per the germline V gene, CDR1 is MRHNA and CDR2 is SNTAGT. V gave up 3 bases and J gave up 3 bases; unmatched junction bases: 4. This CDR3 region has 15 residues. DNA of the CDR3: TGTGCCAGCAGTGAGAGTACAGGGGGCTACAATGAGCAGTTCTTC. The encoded protein is CASSESTGGYNEQFF.

This clonotype was picked up many times. This rearrangement joins TRBV12-3 or TRBV12-4 to TRBJ1-5; D is possibly TRBD1 (6 bases). This CDR3 has 14 amino acids. V shed 7 bases and J shed 0 bases, with 10 bases lying between them. The CDR3: CASTLGGSNQPQHF. CDR3 in DNA: TGTGCCAGCACCTTAGGGGGTAGCAATCAGCCCCAGCATTTT.

In its sample, this clonotype was seen many times. The chain joins TRBV7-9 to TRBJ1-1; a possible D gene is TRBD1 (5 bases). Trimming shortened V by 4 bases and J by 1 base, and 7 bases separated the two germline ends. The germline V gene encodes CDR1 SEHNR and CDR2 FQNEAQ (reference sequence). The CDR3 is 13 amino acids. The DNA for the CDR3 is TGTGCCAGCAGCTCAGGACAGAACACTGAAGCTTTCTTT. It codes for CASSSGQNTEAFF.

In its sample, this clonotype was seen a few times. The V call is TRBV3-1, the J call TRBJ2-2, with D possibly being TRBD1 (6 bases). V was pared by 0 bases and J by 7 bases, with 15 bases between. CDR3 length: 16 residues. The germline V gene encodes CDR1 LGHDT and CDR2 YNNKEL (reference sequence). CDR3 region: CASSQDLAGVGGELFF. In nucleotides, the CDR3 is TGTGCCAGCAGCCAAGATCTCGCAGGGGTCGGCGGGGAGCTGTTTTTT.

This clonotype was detected only a few times. The chain links TRBV6-1 to TRBJ1-4; D unclear. The CDR3 runs 18 residues. In germline, CDR1 is MNHNS, CDR2 SASEGT. Trimming left V 2 bases short and J 6 bases short, with 22 bases between. CDR3 loop: CASSEITRISPQYEKLFF. CDR3 nucleotide sequence: TGTGCCAGCAGTGAAATTACTCGCATATCCCCTCAGTATGAAAAACTGTTTTTT.

This clonotype was detected ten times or more. The V call is TRBV15, the J call TRBJ2-7, with 7 bases lining up with TRBD1. The V gene's germline CDR1 is LNHNV and CDR2 YYDKDF (reference sequence). This CDR3 is built from 17 residues. Trimming at V came to 1 base and at J to 4 bases, leaving 13 bases not matched to a gene. CDR3 loop: CATSRAGTGRGSYEQYF. CDR3 nucleotides: TGTGCCACCAGCAGAGCCGGTACAGGCAGGGGGTCATACGAGCAGTACTTC.

This clonotype showed up many times. V usage is TRBV20-1 and J usage is TRBJ2-1; D might be TRBD1 (5 bases). The CDR3 consists of 13 residues. The germline V gene has CDR1 DFQATT and CDR2 SNEGSKA (reference sequence). Trimming removed 5 bases from V and 4 bases from J, with 12 bases in between. The DNA for the CDR3 is TGCAGTGCTTCCTTCTCAGGGTACAATGAGCAGTTCTTC. Translating it yields CSASFSGYNEQFF.

This clonotype was observed many times. This rearrangement joins TRBV7-9 to TRBJ1-1; 8 bases are shared with TRBD1. Losses at the gene ends were 5 bases for V and 5 bases for J; bases not matched to a gene: 4. Germline V gives CDR1 SEHNR, CDR2 FQNEAQ (reference sequence). There are 13 residues in the CDR3. The CDR3 protein is CASSQQGGTEAFF. In DNA, the CDR3 is TGTGCCAGCAGCCAACAGGGGGGGACTGAAGCTTTCTTT.

This clonotype was seen repeatedly, ten times or more. The CDR3 here is CASIDRDRRNSPLHF. The CDR3 nucleotides are TGTGCCAGCATCGATCGGGACAGGAGGAATTCACCCCTCCACTTT. The chain employs TRBV11-1 and TRBJ1-6; 8 bases align to TRBD1. Trimming removed 7 bases from V and 7 bases from J; junction bases left unmatched: 9. CDR1 and CDR2 (germline): SGHAT, FQDESV (reference sequence). This CDR3 is 15 amino acids long.

This clonotype was seen a few times. The rearrangement links TRBV29-1 to TRBJ1-1; maybe TRBD1 (5 bases). The V and J ends lost 2 bases and 2 bases respectively, with 12 bases between them. CDR1 and CDR2 from the germline V gene are SQVTM and ANQGSEA. The CDR3 contains 14 residues. The CDR3 bases are TGCAGCGTTGAAATTACAGGAAGAAACACTGAAGCTTTCTTT. Protein: CSVEITGRNTEAFF.

This rearrangement joins TRBV11-2 to TRBJ2-1; 10 bases match TRBD1. This CDR3 has 16 amino acids. V shed 4 bases, J shed 6 bases, and the junction held 9 bases outside the gene matches. Germline CDR1 SGHAT, CDR2 FQNNGV. The CDR3 DNA sequence: TGTGCCAGCAGCTGGGGACAGGGGTACGGTGTCAATGAGCAGTTCTTC. Amino acids: CASSWGQGYGVNEQFF.

This chain uses TRBV7-2 with TRBJ2-3, with a weak D call TRBD2 (6 bases). The CDR3 length is 15 residues. CDR1 is SGHTA and CDR2 is FQGNSA in the germline V gene. Trimming removed 5 bases at V and 4 bases at J, with 16 bases between. CDR3 protein: CASSTGTGEADTQYF. CDR3 DNA: TGTGCCAGCAGCACGGGGACCGGGGAGGCAGATACGCAGTATTTT.

The rearrangement links TRBV7-2 to TRBJ2-3; D is unclear. Germline values: CDR1 SGHTA, CDR2 FQGNSA. The CDR3 spans 15 residues. V was shortened by 0 bases and J by 4 bases, with 11 bases between the two germline ends. This CDR3 is CASSLAIGSSDTQYF. For the CDR3, the DNA is TGTGCCAGCAGCTTAGCGATTGGTTCATCAGATACGCAGTATTTT.

This clonotype has ten or more counts. CDR3 residues: CASSLERGVKAFF. The CDR3 DNA reads TGCGCCAGCAGCTTGGAAAGGGGGGTAAAAGCTTTCTTT. The chain couples TRBV5-1 to TRBJ1-1; the D gene is possibly TRBD1 (6 bases). CDR3 size: 13 residues. V was shortened by 0 bases and J by 9 bases, with 12 bases between the two germline ends. In germline, CDR1 is SGHRS, CDR2 YFSETQ.

This clonotype was observed at least ten times. V gene TRBV11-2 combines with J gene TRBJ2-2; D may be TRBD1 or TRBD2 (5 bases each). The CDR3 spans 16 residues. Germline V lookup: CDR1 SGHAT, CDR2 FQNNGV. Trimming cost V 4 bases and J 0 bases, with 12 bases left between them. The CDR3 here is CASSSIRGPNTGELFF. CDR3 DNA sequence: TGTGCCAGCAGCTCAATAAGGGGACCGAACACCGGGGAGCTGTTTTTT.

The table lists this clonotype with many counts. CDR3 nucleotide sequence: TGTGCCAGCAGTTACCCTAGCGGGCCCACCCTTTTCATCTACAATGAGCAGTTCTTC. This encodes CASSYPSGPTLFIYNEQFF. V gene TRBV6-2 or TRBV6-3 combines with J gene TRBJ2-1; 8 nucleotides match TRBD2. Trimming took 2 bases from V and 3 from J; bases not matched to a gene: 15. This CDR3 contains 19 residues. The germline V gene encodes CDR1 MNHEY and CDR2 SVGEGT.

The table lists this clonotype with many counts. The V and J genes are TRBV20-1 and TRBJ2-7; D call uncertain. Per germline, CDR1 DFQATT and CDR2 SNEGSKA (reference sequence). The CDR3 runs 15 residues. V was pared by 6 bases and J by 6 bases, with 24 bases between. The CDR3 nucleotides read TGCAGTGCCCGAACCGACTCATCGACCCATATCGAGCAGTACTTC. Its translation is CSARTDSSTHIEQYF.

The chain is built from TRBV5-4 and TRBJ1-1; D gene uncertain. The germline V and J ends were trimmed by 4 bases and 1 base, with 8 bases remaining between them. CDR1 and CDR2 (germline): SGHNT, YYREEE (reference sequence). CDR3 length: 13 amino acids. The CDR3, as DNA: TGTGCCAGCAGCCTTACCGCGAACACTGAAGCTTTCTTT. Translated, it gives CASSLTANTEAFF.